One and the same sample provided the 3 T cell receptor beta chains below, sequenced in a study of cytomegalovirus exposure and HLA in healthy donors. The assay was immunoSEQ multiplex PCR, and TCRdb's table has in-frame clones only and misses some. The repertoire holds fewer than 350,000 clones, with approximately 88% as singletons. Input material: PBMCs. Receptor source: a woman younger than 30 in good health and CMV-seronegative.

The chain employs TRBV5-1 and TRBJ1-2; 9 bases fit TRBD1. Germline CDR1 and CDR2: SGHRS and YFSETQ. The J segment lost 8 bases and the V segment lost 0 bases, leaving 8 bases of the junction unmatched. This CDR3 region has 15 residues. The CDR3 reads CASSLAPQGALGYTF. CDR3 DNA: TGCGCCAGCAGCTTGGCGCCACAGGGGGCTTTGGGCTACACCTTC.

This rearrangement joins TRBV6-1 to TRBJ2-5, with 9 bases fitting TRBD1. CDR3 length: 14 amino acids. The ends lost 4 bases at V and 5 bases at J; junction bases unmatched: 5. In germline, CDR1 is MNHNS, CDR2 SASEGT. In DNA form, the CDR3 reads TGTGCCAGCAGTGTACAGGGGGCAGGGGAGACCCAGTACTTC. It yields the protein CASSVQGAGETQYF.

The J gene is TRBJ1-4, the V gene TRBV7-9, with 9 positions matching TRBD1. The junction had 4 bases not matched to a gene; V was cut back by 5 bases and J by 6 bases. The germline gives CDR1 SEHNR, CDR2 FQNEAQ (reference sequence). CDR3 length equals 14 residues. The CDR3 bases are TGTGCCAGCAGCCCGGGACAGGGAGATGAAAAACTGTTTTTT. Amino acid sequence: CASSPGQGDEKLFF.